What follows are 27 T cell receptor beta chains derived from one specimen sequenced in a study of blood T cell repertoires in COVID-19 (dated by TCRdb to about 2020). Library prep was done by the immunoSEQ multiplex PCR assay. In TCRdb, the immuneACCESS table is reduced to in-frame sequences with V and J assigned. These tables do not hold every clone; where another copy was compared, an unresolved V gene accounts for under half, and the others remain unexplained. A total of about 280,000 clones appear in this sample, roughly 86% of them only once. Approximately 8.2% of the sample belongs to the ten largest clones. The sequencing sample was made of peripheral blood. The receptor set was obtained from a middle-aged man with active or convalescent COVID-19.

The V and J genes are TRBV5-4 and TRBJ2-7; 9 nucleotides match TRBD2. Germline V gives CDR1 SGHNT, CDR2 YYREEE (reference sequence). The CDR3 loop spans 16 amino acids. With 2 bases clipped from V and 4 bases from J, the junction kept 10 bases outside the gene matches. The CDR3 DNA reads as TGTGCCAGCAGCTTAAGGAGCGGGAGGCGGATGTACGAGCAGTACTTC. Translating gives CASSLRSGRRMYEQYF.

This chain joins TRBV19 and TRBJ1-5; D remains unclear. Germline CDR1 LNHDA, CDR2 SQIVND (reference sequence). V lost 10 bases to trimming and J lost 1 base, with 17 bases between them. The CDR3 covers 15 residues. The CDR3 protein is CATLDEGDSNQPQHF. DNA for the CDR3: TGTGCCACCCTGGACGAGGGCGACAGCAATCAGCCCCAGCATTTT.

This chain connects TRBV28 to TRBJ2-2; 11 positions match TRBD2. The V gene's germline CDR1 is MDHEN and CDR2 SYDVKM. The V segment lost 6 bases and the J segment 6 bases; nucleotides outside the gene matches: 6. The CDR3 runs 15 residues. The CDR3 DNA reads TGTGCCAGCAGGCCCTCTAGCGGGGGGCCCGGGGAGCTGTTTTTT. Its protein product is CASRPSSGGPGELFF. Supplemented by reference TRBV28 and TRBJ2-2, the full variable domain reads DVKVTQSSRYLVKRTGEKVFLECVQDMDHENMFWYRQDPGLGLRLIYFSYDVKMKEKGDIPEGYSVSREKKERFSLILESASTNQTSMYLCASRPSSGGPGELFFGEGSRLTVL.

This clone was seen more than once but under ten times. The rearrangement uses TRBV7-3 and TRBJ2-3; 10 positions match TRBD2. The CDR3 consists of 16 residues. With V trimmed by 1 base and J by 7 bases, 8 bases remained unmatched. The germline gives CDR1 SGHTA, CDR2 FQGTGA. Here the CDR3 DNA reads TGTGCCAGCAGCTTAAGGGCTAGCGGGGGTATAAATACGCAGTATTTT. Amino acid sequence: CASSLRASGGINTQYF.

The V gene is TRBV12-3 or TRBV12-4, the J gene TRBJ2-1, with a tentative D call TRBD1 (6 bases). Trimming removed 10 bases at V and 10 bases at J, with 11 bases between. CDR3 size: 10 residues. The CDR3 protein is CATKRGEQFF. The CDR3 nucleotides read TGTGCCACCAAAAGGGGGGAGCAGTTCTTC.

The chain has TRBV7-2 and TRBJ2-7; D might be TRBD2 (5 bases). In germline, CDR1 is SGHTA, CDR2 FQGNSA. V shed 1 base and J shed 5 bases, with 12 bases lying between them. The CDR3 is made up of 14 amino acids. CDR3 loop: CASSLGVSSNEQYF. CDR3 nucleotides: TGTGCCAGCAGCTTAGGGGTTTCTAGCAACGAGCAGTACTTC.

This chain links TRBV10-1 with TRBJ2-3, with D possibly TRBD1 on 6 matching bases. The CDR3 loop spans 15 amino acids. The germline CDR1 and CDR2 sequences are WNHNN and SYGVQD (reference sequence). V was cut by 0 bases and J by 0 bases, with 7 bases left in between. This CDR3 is CASSESQGSTDTQYF. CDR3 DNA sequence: TGCGCCAGCAGTGAGTCCCAGGGGAGCACAGATACGCAGTATTTT.

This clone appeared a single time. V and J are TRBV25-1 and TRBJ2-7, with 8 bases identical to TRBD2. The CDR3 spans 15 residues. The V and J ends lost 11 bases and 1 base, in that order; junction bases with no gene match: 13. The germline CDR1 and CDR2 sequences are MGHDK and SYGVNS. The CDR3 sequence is CASGGGRTTSYEQYF. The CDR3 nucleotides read TGTGCCTCCGGGGGGGGCCGAACCACTTCCTACGAGCAGTACTTC.

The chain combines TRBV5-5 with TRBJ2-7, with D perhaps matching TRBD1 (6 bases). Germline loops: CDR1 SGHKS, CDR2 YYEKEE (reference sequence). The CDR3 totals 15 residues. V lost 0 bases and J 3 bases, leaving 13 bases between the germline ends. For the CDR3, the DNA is TGTGCCAGCAGCTTGGCACGGACAGTGGTCTACGAGCAGTACTTC. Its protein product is CASSLARTVVYEQYF.

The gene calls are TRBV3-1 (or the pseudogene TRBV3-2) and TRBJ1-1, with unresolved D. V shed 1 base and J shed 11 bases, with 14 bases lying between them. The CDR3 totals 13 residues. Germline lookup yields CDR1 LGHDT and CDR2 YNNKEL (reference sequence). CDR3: CASSQVEGTEAFF. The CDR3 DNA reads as TGTGCCAGCAGCCAAGTGGAAGGAACGGAGGCTTTCTTT.

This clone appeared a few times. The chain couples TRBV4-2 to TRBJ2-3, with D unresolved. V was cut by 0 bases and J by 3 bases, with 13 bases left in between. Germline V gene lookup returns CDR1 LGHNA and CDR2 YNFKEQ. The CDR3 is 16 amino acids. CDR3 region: CASSQDLQAETDTQYF. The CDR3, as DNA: TGTGCCAGCAGCCAAGATCTCCAGGCCGAAACAGATACGCAGTATTTT.

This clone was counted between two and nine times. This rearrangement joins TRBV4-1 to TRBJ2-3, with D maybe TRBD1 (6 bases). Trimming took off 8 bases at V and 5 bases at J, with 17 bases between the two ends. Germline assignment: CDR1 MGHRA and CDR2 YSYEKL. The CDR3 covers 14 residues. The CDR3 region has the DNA TGCGCCAGCTCTCGACAGGCAACACAAGATACGCAGTATTTT. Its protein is CASSRQATQDTQYF.

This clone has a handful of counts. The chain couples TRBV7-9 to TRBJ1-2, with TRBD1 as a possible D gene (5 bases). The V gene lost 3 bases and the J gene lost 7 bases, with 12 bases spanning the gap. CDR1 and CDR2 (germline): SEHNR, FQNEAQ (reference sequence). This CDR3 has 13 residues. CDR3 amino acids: CASSFTREAGYTF. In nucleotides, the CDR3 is TGTGCCAGCAGCTTTACCAGGGAAGCTGGCTACACCTTC.

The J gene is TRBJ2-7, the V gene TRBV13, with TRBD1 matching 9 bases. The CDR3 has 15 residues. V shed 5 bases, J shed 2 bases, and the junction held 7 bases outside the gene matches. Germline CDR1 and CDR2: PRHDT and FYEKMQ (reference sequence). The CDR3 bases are TGTGCCAGCAGCCTCACCGGGACAGGGACCTACGAGCAGTACTTC. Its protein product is CASSLTGTGTYEQYF.

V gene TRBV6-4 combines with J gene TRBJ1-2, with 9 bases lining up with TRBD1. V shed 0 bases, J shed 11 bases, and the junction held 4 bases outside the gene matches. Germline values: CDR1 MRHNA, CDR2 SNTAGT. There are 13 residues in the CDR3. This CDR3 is CASSDSRDREYTF. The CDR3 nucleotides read TGTGCCAGCAGTGACTCGCGGGACAGGGAATACACCTTC.

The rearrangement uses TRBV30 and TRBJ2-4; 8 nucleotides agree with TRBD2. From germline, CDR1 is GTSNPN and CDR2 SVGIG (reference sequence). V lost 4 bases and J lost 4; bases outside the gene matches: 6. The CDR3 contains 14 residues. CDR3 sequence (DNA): TGTGCCTGGAATTTCGGGGGGGAGAAAAACATTCAGTACTTC. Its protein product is CAWNFGGEKNIQYF.

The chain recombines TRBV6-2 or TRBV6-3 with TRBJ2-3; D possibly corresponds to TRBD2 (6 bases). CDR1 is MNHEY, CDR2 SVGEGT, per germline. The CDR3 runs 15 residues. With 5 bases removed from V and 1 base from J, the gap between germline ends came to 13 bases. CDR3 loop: CASSTGTGGTDTQYF. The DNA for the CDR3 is TGTGCCAGCAGTACCGGGACGGGGGGCACAGATACGCAGTATTTT.

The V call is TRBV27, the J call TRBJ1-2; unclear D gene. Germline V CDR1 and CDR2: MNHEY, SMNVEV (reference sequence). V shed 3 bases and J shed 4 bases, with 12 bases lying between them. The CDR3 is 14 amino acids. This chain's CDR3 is CASSFLEGGYGYTF. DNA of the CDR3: TGTGCCAGCAGTTTCTTGGAGGGAGGCTATGGCTACACCTTC.

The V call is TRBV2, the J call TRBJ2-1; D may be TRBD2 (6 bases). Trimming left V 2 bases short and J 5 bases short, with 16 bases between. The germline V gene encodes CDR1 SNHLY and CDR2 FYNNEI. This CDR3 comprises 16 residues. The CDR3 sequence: CASSEHGGEVHNEQFF. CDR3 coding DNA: TGTGCCAGCAGTGAACATGGAGGGGAGGTCCACAATGAGCAGTTCTTC.

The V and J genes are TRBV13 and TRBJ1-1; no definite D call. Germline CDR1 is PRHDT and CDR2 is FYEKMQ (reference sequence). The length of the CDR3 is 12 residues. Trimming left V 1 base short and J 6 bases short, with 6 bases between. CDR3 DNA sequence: TGTGCCAGCAGCTTAGAGGAGGCTGAAGCTTTCTTT. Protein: CASSLEEAEAFF.

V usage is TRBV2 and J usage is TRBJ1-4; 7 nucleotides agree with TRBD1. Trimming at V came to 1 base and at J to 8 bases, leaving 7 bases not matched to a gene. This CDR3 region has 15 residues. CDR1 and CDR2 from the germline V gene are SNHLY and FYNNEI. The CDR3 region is CASSEGYRGGEKLFF. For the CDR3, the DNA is TGTGCCAGCAGTGAAGGGTACAGGGGTGGCGAAAAACTGTTTTTT.

The CDR3 here is CASSIGTGGSYEQYF. CDR3 sequence (DNA): TGTGCCAGTAGTATTGGGACAGGGGGCTCCTACGAGCAGTACTTC. The V and J genes are TRBV19 and TRBJ2-7; TRBD1 matches 11 bases. Looked up from germline, CDR1 is LNHDA and CDR2 is SQIVND (reference sequence). Trimming took 3 bases from V and 0 from J; bases not matched to a gene: 1. The CDR3 covers 15 residues.

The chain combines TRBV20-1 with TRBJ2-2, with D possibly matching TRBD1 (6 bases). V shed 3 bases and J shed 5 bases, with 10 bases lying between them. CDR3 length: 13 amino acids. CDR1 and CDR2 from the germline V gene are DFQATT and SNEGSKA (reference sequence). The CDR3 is CSASSGQTGELFF. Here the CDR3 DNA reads TGCAGTGCTAGTTCTGGACAGACCGGGGAGCTGTTTTTT.

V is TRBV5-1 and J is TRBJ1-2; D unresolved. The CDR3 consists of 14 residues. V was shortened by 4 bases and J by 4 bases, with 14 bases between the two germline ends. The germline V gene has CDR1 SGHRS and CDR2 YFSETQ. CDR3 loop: CASSPGAPFYGYTF. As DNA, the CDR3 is TGCGCCAGCAGCCCTGGAGCCCCCTTCTATGGCTACACCTTC.

In DNA form, the CDR3 reads TGTGCCGCCGGTCGGGAAACAACTAATGAAAAACTGTTTTTT. It specifies CAAGRETTNEKLFF. The V and J genes are TRBV15 and TRBJ1-4; D gene uncertain. Germline CDR1 and CDR2: LNHNV and YYDKDF (reference sequence). V dropped 11 bases and J dropped 0 bases, with 13 bases sitting between them. CDR3 length: 14 residues.

The CDR3: CASSPRTGSPLHF. CDR3 DNA: TGTGCCAGCAGCCCCAGGACAGGCTCACCCCTCCACTTT. The chain joins TRBV2 to TRBJ1-6; 7 positions match TRBD1. Per the germline V gene, CDR1 is SNHLY and CDR2 is FYNNEI. The CDR3 loop spans 13 amino acids. J lost 10 bases, V lost 6 bases, and 6 bases had no gene match. The whole variable domain, remainder taken from reference TRBV2 and TRBJ1-6, is EPEVTQTPSHQVTQMGQEVILRCVPISNHLYFYWYRQILGQKVEFLVSFYNNEISEKSEIFDDQFSVERPDGSNFTLKIRSTKLEDSAMYFCASSPRTGSPLHFGNGTRLTVT.

CDR3 DNA sequence: TGTGCCAGCAGTGAAGGTGAAGGGCAGGGTCGCTCACCCCTCCACTTT. Its translation is CASSEGEGQGRSPLHF. The rearrangement links TRBV6-1 to TRBJ1-6; the D gene is possibly TRBD1 (5 bases). The germline CDR1 and CDR2 sequences are MNHNS and SASEGT. V was cut by 1 base and J by 10 bases, with 17 bases left in between. This CDR3 is 16 amino acids long.